The clone carrying this T cell receptor (beta chain) was recorded a few times. What it recognizes is unknown. V dropped 1 base and J dropped 2; count of bases not matched to a gene: 1. CDR1 is MGHRA and CDR2 is YSYEKL in the germline V gene. There are 16 residues in the CDR3. This specimen belongs to a study of identical twins. Study conclusions and caveats: Possibly, invariant MAIT and iNKT cells partly confounded zero-insertion analyses. Out-of-frame alpha sequences common to twins exhibited a surplus of low generation probability.

TCRdb called the 5' RACE reads again in MiXCR, with one record for every CDR3 protein. The sample records about 700,000 distinct CDR3 sequences, 8% to 9% being singletons. These sequences were also reported in another study, on yellow fever vaccine responses in identical twins.

The sequenced sample consisted of PBMCs. This clonotype was obtained from a woman between 18 and 30 years old in good health. The chain joins TRBV4-1 to TRBJ2-7; 14 nucleotides align to TRBD2. The CDR3 sequence: CASSQVGLAGAYEQYF. The CDR3 DNA reads TGCGCCAGCAGCCAAGTGGGACTAGCGGGAGCCTACGAGCAGTACTTC.